Below, 5 T cell receptor beta chains from the same sample are listed, as sequenced in a study of T cell repertoires in cytomegalovirus infection. TCRdb used MiXCR to reprocess the reads, holding one entry per CDR3 protein. The table records some 600,000 distinct CDR3 sequences, roughly 26% of them present only once. Sequences were obtained from CD8+ T cells from PBMCs. The source is a human donor in good health (CMV status not recorded). Some clones in this sample may be carry-over from other donors' samples.

This clonotype appeared many times. Here the CDR3 DNA reads TGTGCCAGCAGTGAAGTAGCGGCAGGGTCGTTGCGCGAGCAGTACTTC. Its translation: CASSEVAAGSLREQYF. The chain has TRBV6-1 and TRBJ2-7; D may be TRBD2 (6 bases). V lost 1 base and J lost 6, with 19 bases in between. Germline CDR1 and CDR2: MNHNS and SASEGT. The CDR3 is 16 residues long.

The sample holds many counts of this clonotype. The V and J genes are TRBV7-9 and TRBJ2-7; D tentatively reads TRBD1 or TRBD2 (6 bases each). Germline assignment: CDR1 SEHNR and CDR2 FQNEAQ (reference sequence). The CDR3 runs to 15 residues. The V gene lost 1 base and the J gene lost 3 bases, with 13 bases spanning the gap. The CDR3 bases are TGTGCCAGCAGCTTAGTGACAGGAGGGGACTACGAGCAGTACTTC. Translating gives CASSLVTGGDYEQYF.

This chain uses TRBV4-1 with TRBJ2-1; 9 bases fit TRBD1. The CDR3 totals 16 residues. Germline V gives CDR1 MGHRA, CDR2 YSYEKL. V shed 1 base and J 5 bases; nucleotides not matched to a gene: 6. The CDR3 protein is CASSQGPGQGDNEQFF. CDR3 bases: TGCGCCAGCAGCCAAGGCCCGGGACAGGGAGACAATGAGCAGTTCTTC.

There are many counts of this clonotype. The genes are TRBV7-9 and TRBJ2-2, with D unresolved. Deletions cut 11 bases from V and 1 base from J, with 17 bases between. Germline CDR1 reads SEHNR; CDR2 reads FQNEAQ (reference sequence). The CDR3 length is 15 residues. CDR3 protein: CALPRVHENTGELFF. The DNA of the CDR3 is TGTGCCCTCCCCCGGGTACATGAGAACACCGGGGAGCTGTTTTTT.

The chain carries TRBV27 and TRBJ2-7; D unclear. CDR3 length: 16 residues. Germline V CDR1 and CDR2: MNHEY, SMNVEV (reference sequence). The V end lost 0 bases, the J end lost 5 bases, and 17 bases lay between the germline ends. CDR3 nucleotide sequence: TGTGCCAGCAGTTTATCTTCGGTGCCGCGGCTCAACGAGCAGTACTTC. It is translated as CASSLSSVPRLNEQYF.